This section outlines one T cell receptor (beta chain) sequence together with its context. The PCR used 60 Vbeta and 13 Jbeta primers. Assay: immunoSEQ multiplex PCR; the TCRdb copy retains only in-frame clones and omits some. This table holds under 200,000 clones. The record originates from a study of cytomegalovirus exposure and HLA in healthy donors. Germline CDR1 is SGHAT and CDR2 is FQNNGV. Trimming stripped 4 bases from V and 1 base from J, with 13 bases between. The CDR3 has 15 amino acids. This rearrangement joins TRBV11-2 to TRBJ1-1, with D possibly matching TRBD1 (5 bases). This receptor was obtained from a man between 25 and 39 years old in good health and CMV-seronegative. The material sequenced was PBMCs. In nucleotides, the CDR3 is TGTGCCAGCAGCTCAACCTTAACAGGGAACACTGAAGCTTTCTTT. Its protein product is CASSSTLTGNTEAFF. The complete variable domain, with remaining parts taken from reference TRBV11-2 and TRBJ1-1, reads EAGVAQSPRYKIIEKRQSVAFWCNPISGHATLYWYQQILGQGPKLLIQFQNNGVVDDSQLPKDRFSAERLKGVDSTLKIQPAKLEDSAVYLCASSSTLTGNTEAFFGQGTRLTVV.